The clone carrying this T cell receptor beta chain was seen a handful of times. What it binds is not known. The source of the sample is a study of response to subunit inactivated influenza vaccine. TCRdb redid the calling of the RT-PCR reads with MiXCR, one entry per CDR3 protein. The data show approximately 680,000 distinct CDR3 sequences, 15% to 19% seen once. General study results and limits: Each seasonal influenza vaccination recruits few new T cells, the authors suggested.

This CDR3 comprises 14 residues. V dropped 5 bases and J dropped 1 base, with 10 bases sitting between them. Germline CDR1 reads SGHVS; CDR2 reads FNYEAQ. The rearrangement links TRBV7-6 to TRBJ2-3, with D uncertain. This TCR was sampled from a man aged 45-65 years who received an inactivated influenza vaccine. Specimen: PBMCs from blood, collected less than 13 days after vaccination. This CDR3 is CASSPDLRTDTQYF. The CDR3 DNA reads TGTGCCAGCAGCCCGGACCTCCGCACAGATACGCAGTATTTT.